One sample yielded the 29 T cell receptor beta chains listed below, sequenced in a study of blood T cell repertoires in COVID-19. Profiled with immunoSEQ multiplex PCR; TCRdb holds only in-frame clones, not every one. The table records under 200,000 clones, roughly four fifths of them present only once. Material for sequencing was peripheral blood. The source of these receptors is a man aged 30 to 39 with active or convalescent COVID-19.

The chain combines TRBV6-5 with TRBJ1-1; the D gene is possibly TRBD1 (6 bases). The ends were cut back, 5 bases at V and 4 bases at J, with 14 bases in the middle. Germline loops: CDR1 MNHEY, CDR2 SVGAGI. CDR3 length equals 14 residues. The CDR3 coding sequence is TGTGCCAGCAGTCAACAGGGAGACTTCACTGAAGCTTTCTTT. Its translation: CASSQQGDFTEAFF.

The chain joins TRBV19 to TRBJ1-2, with a tentative D call TRBD1 (6 bases). The CDR3 covers 15 residues. V lost 5 bases to trimming and J lost 4 bases, with 17 bases between them. Germline V CDR1 and CDR2: LNHDA, SQIVND (reference sequence). The chain's CDR3 is CASSDFGQTFYGYTF. CDR3 coding DNA: TGTGCCAGTAGTGACTTCGGACAGACTTTCTATGGCTACACCTTC.

The chain has TRBV24-1 and TRBJ2-1; TRBD2 matches at 9 bases. With 3 bases clipped from V and 8 bases from J, the junction kept 13 bases outside the gene matches. Germline V gene sequence: CDR1 KGHDR, CDR2 SFDVKD. The CDR3 sequence is 17 residues long. CDR3 amino acids: CATSDGAGGGAPYEQFF. The CDR3 DNA reads as TGTGCCACCAGTGATGGGGCAGGCGGGGGGGCCCCCTATGAGCAGTTCTTC.

The chain uses TRBV24-1 and TRBJ2-1; D is possibly TRBD2 (7 bases). Trimming cost V 6 bases and J 9 bases, with 20 bases left between them. The V gene's germline CDR1 is KGHDR and CDR2 SFDVKD. The CDR3 length is 15 residues. The CDR3 bases are TGTGCCACCAGTTCCCTGGGAGGGGGGTCGGCTGAGCAGTTCTTC. It is translated as CATSSLGGGSAEQFF.

The V call is TRBV11-2, the J call TRBJ1-2, with a weak D call TRBD1 (6 bases). The germline V gene encodes CDR1 SGHAT and CDR2 FQNNGV. This CDR3 spans 14 amino acids. The V end lost 1 base, the J end lost 2 bases, and 8 bases lay between the germline ends. As DNA, the CDR3 is TGTGCCAGCAGCTTAGTTGACAGGAACTATGGCTACACCTTC. It yields the protein CASSLVDRNYGYTF.

The V and J genes are TRBV19 and TRBJ1-5; TRBD1 agrees at 7 bases. Unmatched junction bases numbered 9, after V lost 8 bases and J lost 5 bases. In germline, CDR1 is LNHDA, CDR2 SQIVND (reference sequence). The CDR3 extends over 14 amino acids. CDR3 sequence (DNA): TGTGCCAGTTCCCTAACAGGGGCTCATCAGCCCCAGCATTTT. Translated, it gives CASSLTGAHQPQHF.

The chain couples TRBV5-6 to TRBJ2-3; D is perhaps TRBD2 (6 bases). This CDR3 is 17 amino acids long. Germline loops: CDR1 SGHDT, CDR2 YYEEEE. The ends were cut back, 5 bases at V and 0 bases at J, with 19 bases in the middle. The CDR3: CASRGTQLFSSTDTQYF. CDR3 coding DNA: TGTGCCAGCAGGGGGACTCAACTCTTTTCTAGCACAGATACGCAGTATTTT.

The J gene is TRBJ2-7, the V gene TRBV4-1; D gene ambiguous. The CDR3 has 14 residues. V shed 0 bases and J shed 1 base, with 7 bases lying between them. Germline V lookup: CDR1 MGHRA, CDR2 YSYEKL. CDR3 region: CASSQERQSYEQYF. CDR3 DNA sequence: TGCGCCAGCAGCCAAGAGCGCCAATCCTACGAGCAGTACTTC.

The rearrangement links TRBV11-3 to TRBJ2-1, with unresolved D. The CDR3 spans 12 residues. The germline V and J ends were trimmed by 1 base and 6 bases, with 4 bases remaining between them. Germline loops: CDR1 SGHNT, CDR2 YENEEA. This CDR3 is CASSLGRNEQFF. CDR3 DNA sequence: TGTGCCAGCAGCTTAGGTCGCAATGAGCAGTTCTTC.

The V and J genes are TRBV5-1 and TRBJ1-5; D is perhaps TRBD1 (5 bases). Trimming took 5 bases from V and 1 from J, leaving 7 bases between them. This CDR3 spans 13 amino acids. Germline V gene sequence: CDR1 SGHRS, CDR2 YFSETQ. The CDR3 protein is CASRGGSNQPQHF. The CDR3 nucleotides read TGCGCCAGCAGGGGGGGAAGCAATCAGCCCCAGCATTTT.

J is TRBJ1-2 and V is TRBV10-2; 7 bases fit TRBD1. Germline V CDR1 and CDR2: WSHSY, SAAADI. The junction had 1 base not matched to a gene; V was cut back by 4 bases and J by 2 bases. The CDR3 spans 13 residues. Written as DNA, the CDR3 is TGCGCCAGCAGTGGGGACAGAAACTATGGCTACACCTTC. This sequence encodes CASSGDRNYGYTF.

This chain connects TRBV24-1 to TRBJ2-1, with D perhaps matching TRBD2 (6 bases). Per the germline V gene, CDR1 is KGHDR and CDR2 is SFDVKD. The length of the CDR3 is 16 residues. The V gene lost 0 bases and the J gene lost 0 bases, with 8 bases spanning the gap. The CDR3 nucleotides are TGTGCCACCAGTGATTTGGAGACTAGCTCCTACAATGAGCAGTTCTTC. Translated: CATSDLETSSYNEQFF.

This chain uses TRBV7-6 with TRBJ1-5; D might be TRBD1 (6 bases). Trimming cost V 5 bases and J 6 bases, with 14 bases left between them. The CDR3 has 14 amino acids. Germline CDR1 and CDR2: SGHVS and FNYEAQ. CDR3 sequence: CASSRDIIGQPQHF. Written as DNA, the CDR3 is TGTGCCAGCAGCAGGGACATTATTGGTCAGCCCCAGCATTTT.

V and J are TRBV24-1 and TRBJ2-3, with D maybe TRBD2 (5 bases). The CDR3 is made up of 17 amino acids. Trimming stripped 3 bases from V and 1 base from J, with 16 bases between. The germline V gene has CDR1 KGHDR and CDR2 SFDVKD. As DNA, the CDR3 is TGTGCCACCAGTGATGCGGTCCCCTCGGAGGGCACAGATACGCAGTATTTT. As protein: CATSDAVPSEGTDTQYF.

V and J are TRBV4-1 and TRBJ2-1; D unclear. The CDR3 consists of 16 residues. Trimming removed 0 bases from V and 6 bases from J, with 15 bases in between. Germline V gene sequence: CDR1 MGHRA, CDR2 YSYEKL. CDR3 sequence: CASSQDPGSTTNEQFF. The CDR3 nucleotides are TGCGCCAGCAGCCAAGATCCGGGTTCCACTACCAATGAGCAGTTCTTC.

About this clone itself: Other DNA sequences in this specimen translate into the identical CDR3. The chain carries TRBV10-3 and TRBJ1-4; D gene unclear. This CDR3 is built from 14 residues. The V and J ends lost 2 bases and 5 bases respectively, with 9 bases between them. The V gene's germline CDR1 is ENHRY and CDR2 SYGVKD. The DNA for the CDR3 is TGTGCCATCAGTGAGCGAGGTCTAAATGAAAAACTGTTTTTT. Its translation is CAISERGLNEKLFF.

The V call is TRBV4-1, the J call TRBJ2-3, with 7 bases lining up with TRBD2. The CDR3 is 16 residues long. With 0 bases clipped from V and 2 bases from J, the junction kept 5 bases outside the gene matches. Germline CDR1 is MGHRA and CDR2 is YSYEKL. This CDR3 is CASSQDAGGFTDTQYF. The CDR3 DNA is TGCGCCAGCAGCCAAGACGCCGGGGGGTTCACAGATACGCAGTATTTT.

The rearrangement links TRBV5-1 to TRBJ2-5; D is unclear. Germline lookup yields CDR1 SGHRS and CDR2 YFSETQ. There are 11 residues in the CDR3. V shed 0 bases and J shed 7 bases, with 4 bases lying between them. The CDR3 DNA follows: TGCGCCAGCAGCTTGGACGGGACCCAGTACTTC. Its translation: CASSLDGTQYF. Drawing the rest from reference TRBV5-1 and TRBJ2-5, the complete variable domain is KAGVTQTPRYLIKTRGQQVTLSCSPISGHRSVSWYQQTPGQGLQFLFEYFSETQRNKGNFPGRFSGRQFSNSRSEMNVSTLELGDSALYLCASSLDGTQYFGPGTRLLVL.

The chain joins TRBV7-2 to TRBJ2-3, with D possibly matching TRBD1 (6 bases). V gave up 3 bases and J gave up 4 bases, with 11 bases separating them. Germline V gene data show CDR1 as SGHTA and CDR2 as FQGNSA. CDR3 length: 14 residues. CDR3 bases: TGTGCCAGCAGCTTGGGCTGGACAGCAGATACGCAGTATTTT. Residues: CASSLGWTADTQYF.

The gene calls are TRBV19 and TRBJ2-3; no reliable D call. CDR3 size: 14 residues. Germline V gene sequence: CDR1 LNHDA, CDR2 SQIVND (reference sequence). Trimming took off 1 base at V and 0 bases at J, with 5 bases between the two ends. CDR3 loop: CASSIVGSTDTQYF. The CDR3, as DNA: TGTGCCAGTAGTATAGTGGGCAGCACAGATACGCAGTATTTT.

The chain combines TRBV30 with TRBJ1-5; 7 bases match TRBD1. This CDR3 has 13 residues. J gave up 6 bases and V 4 bases, and 6 bases lay outside the gene matches. Germline V gene sequence: CDR1 GTSNPN, CDR2 SVGIG (reference sequence). The CDR3 bases are TGTGCCTGGACAGGGGGAGGAAGTCAGCCCCAGCATTTT. Translation: CAWTGGGSQPQHF.

The CDR3 sequence is CASSLTSGASYEQYF. The CDR3 DNA reads as TGCGCCAGCAGTCTGACTAGCGGGGCCTCCTACGAGCAGTACTTC. The V and J genes are TRBV10-2 and TRBJ2-7, with 11 bases identical to TRBD2. CDR1 WSHSY and CDR2 SAAADI come from the germline V gene. The trim removed 5 bases at V and 0 bases at J, leaving 3 bases unmatched. This CDR3 comprises 15 residues.

The rearrangement links TRBV7-9 to TRBJ2-3; TRBD2 matches 7 bases. Germline V gene sequence: CDR1 SEHNR, CDR2 FQNEAQ (reference sequence). Losses at the gene ends were 5 bases for V and 3 bases for J; bases not matched to a gene: 5. The CDR3 is 14 residues long. DNA of the CDR3: TGTGCCAGCAGCCGACGCGGGGGTACAGATACGCAGTATTTT. The encoded protein is CASSRRGGTDTQYF.

This clone has more than one count but fewer than ten. The chain links TRBV24-1 to TRBJ2-1, with 7 nucleotides matching TRBD2. The CDR3 runs 14 residues. CDR1 KGHDR and CDR2 SFDVKD come from the germline V gene. The V and J ends lost 4 bases and 3 bases, in that order; junction bases with no gene match: 2. The CDR3 loop reads CATSELANYNEQFF. In DNA form, the CDR3 reads TGTGCCACCAGTGAACTAGCGAACTACAATGAGCAGTTCTTC.

The V call is TRBV24-1, the J call TRBJ2-1; the match to TRBD1 covers 9 bases. Trimming took 2 bases from V and 0 from J; bases not matched to a gene: 10. CDR1 and CDR2 (germline): KGHDR, SFDVKD. The CDR3 runs 19 residues. For the CDR3, the DNA is TGTGCCACCAGTGATTGGGGGGGACAGGGATCGAGCTCCTACAATGAGCAGTTCTTC. Translation gives CATSDWGGQGSSSYNEQFF.

This chain links TRBV6-2 or TRBV6-3 with TRBJ1-5, with a weak D call TRBD1 (5 bases). V was clipped by 5 bases and J by 3 bases, with 14 bases between them. Germline CDR1 is MNHEY and CDR2 is SVGEGT. The CDR3 totals 15 residues. The chain's CDR3 is CASSTGGWNNQPQHF. The DNA of the CDR3 is TGTGCCAGCAGTACGGGGGGTTGGAACAATCAGCCCCAGCATTTT.

The chain combines TRBV5-4 with TRBJ2-5; D not resolved. Germline CDR1 is SGHNT and CDR2 is YYREEE (reference sequence). Trimming stripped 2 bases from V and 2 bases from J, with 10 bases between. This CDR3 is built from 14 residues. For the CDR3, the DNA is TGTGCCAGCAGCTTTGAACAGCTACAAGAGACCCAGTACTTC. This sequence encodes CASSFEQLQETQYF. Together with reference TRBV5-4 and TRBJ2-5, the CDR3 gives the full variable domain: ETGVTQSPTHLIKTRGQQVTLRCSSQSGHNTVSWYQQALGQGPQFIFQYYREEENGRGNFPPRFSGLQFPNYSSELNVNALELDDSALYLCASSFEQLQETQYFGPGTRLLVL.

V is TRBV24-1 and J is TRBJ1-2, with 11 bases aligning to TRBD1. This CDR3 is built from 15 residues. Germline V CDR1 and CDR2: KGHDR, SFDVKD. J lost 9 bases, V lost 4 bases, and 9 bases had no gene match. For the CDR3, the DNA is TGTGCCACCAGTGACACCGGGACAGGGGGACTTAGCTACACCTTC. This sequence encodes CATSDTGTGGLSYTF.

The V call is TRBV3-1 (or the pseudogene TRBV3-2), the J call TRBJ1-1, with 7 bases that match TRBD1. The V gene's germline CDR1 is LGHDT and CDR2 YNNKEL (reference sequence). Unmatched junction bases numbered 9, after V lost 4 bases and J lost 1 base. The CDR3 has 16 residues. The CDR3, as DNA: TGTGCCAGCAGCCTAAAGTTCCAGGGGGGGAACACTGAAGCTTTCTTT. This encodes CASSLKFQGGNTEAFF.